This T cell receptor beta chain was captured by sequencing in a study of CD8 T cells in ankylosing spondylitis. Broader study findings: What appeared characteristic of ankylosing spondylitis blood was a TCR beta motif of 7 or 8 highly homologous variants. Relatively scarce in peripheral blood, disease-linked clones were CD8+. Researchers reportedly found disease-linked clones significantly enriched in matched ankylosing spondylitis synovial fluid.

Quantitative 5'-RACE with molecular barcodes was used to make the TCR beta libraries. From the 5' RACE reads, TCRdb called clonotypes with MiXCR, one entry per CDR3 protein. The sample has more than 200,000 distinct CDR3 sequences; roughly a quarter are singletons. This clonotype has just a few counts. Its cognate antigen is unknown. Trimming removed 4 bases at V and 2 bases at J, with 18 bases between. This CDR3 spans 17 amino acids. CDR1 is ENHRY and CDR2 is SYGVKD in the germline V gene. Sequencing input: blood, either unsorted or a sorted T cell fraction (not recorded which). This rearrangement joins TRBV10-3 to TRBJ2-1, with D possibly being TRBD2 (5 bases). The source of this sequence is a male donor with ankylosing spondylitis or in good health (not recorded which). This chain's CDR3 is CAISGTVPGETYNEQFF. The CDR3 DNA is TGTGCCATCAGTGGGACTGTCCCCGGGGAAACCTACAATGAGCAGTTCTTC.